Shown below are 19 T cell receptor beta chains from a single sample sequenced in a study of response to subunit inactivated influenza vaccine. TCRdb passed the RT-PCR reads through MiXCR, listing each CDR3 protein once. The sample contains 500,000 or so distinct CDR3 sequences, about a tenth of which appear only once. Sample: PBMCs from blood, taken 45 days after vaccination. The receptor set was obtained from a man between 45 and 60 years old who received an inactivated influenza vaccine.

This clonotype came up a few times. This chain connects TRBV12-3 or TRBV12-4 to TRBJ1-1; 8 bases map to TRBD1. J lost 6 bases, V lost 7 bases, and 13 bases had no gene match. The CDR3 has 15 residues. CDR3 sequence reads: CASKRKLQGVAEAFF. The CDR3 region has the DNA TGTGCCAGCAAACGTAAACTACAGGGGGTTGCTGAAGCTTTCTTT.

This clonotype occurred a few times. V is TRBV28 and J is TRBJ2-3; D perhaps matches TRBD2 (7 bases). The germline gives CDR1 MDHEN, CDR2 SYDVKM. Trimming pared 10 bases from V and 0 bases from J, leaving 20 bases between. The CDR3 is made up of 16 amino acids. The CDR3 sequence: CAIKTGGLSSTDTQYF. The CDR3 DNA reads as TGTGCCATTAAGACGGGGGGCCTCTCTAGCACAGATACGCAGTATTTT.

The chain links TRBV30 to TRBJ2-5; D possibly corresponds to TRBD1 (5 bases). Trimming shortened V by 2 bases and J by 1 base, and 11 bases separated the two germline ends. This CDR3 contains 14 residues. Germline V lookup: CDR1 GTSNPN, CDR2 SVGIG (reference sequence). The CDR3 reads CAWSNDRPQETQYF. The CDR3 DNA follows: TGTGCCTGGAGTAACGACAGACCCCAAGAGACCCAGTACTTC.

There are a few counts of this clonotype. The chain links TRBV29-1 to TRBJ2-5; D uncertain. Germline V CDR1 and CDR2: SQVTM, ANQGSEA. Trimming took 5 bases from V and 2 from J, leaving 9 bases between them. This CDR3 contains 12 residues. CDR3 protein: CSVRHGQETQYF. The CDR3 DNA is TGCAGCGTTAGACATGGACAAGAGACCCAGTACTTC.

The rearrangement uses TRBV4-3 and TRBJ2-7; no clear D gene. Trimming removed 0 bases at V and 6 bases at J, with 9 bases between. The germline CDR1 and CDR2 sequences are LGHNA and YSLEER. The CDR3 runs 13 residues. The CDR3 loop reads CASSQEWKSEQYF. CDR3 in DNA: TGCGCCAGCAGCCAAGAGTGGAAGAGCGAGCAGTACTTC.

This clonotype was recorded many times. The rearrangement uses TRBV12-3 or TRBV12-4 and TRBJ1-4; a weak D match, TRBD1 (5 bases). The length of the CDR3 is 13 residues. V was shortened by 5 bases and J by 8 bases, with 12 bases between the two germline ends. CDR3 residues: CASSGTKGEKLFF. The CDR3 region has the DNA TGTGCCAGCAGTGGGACGAAGGGCGAAAAACTGTTTTTT.

The chain is built from TRBV12-3 or TRBV12-4 and TRBJ1-1; D ambiguous. The CDR3 totals 13 residues. V gave up 6 bases and J gave up 4 bases, with 12 bases separating them. CDR3 DNA sequence: TGTGCCAGCAGCGCCCCGCGGGTCACTGAAGCTTTCTTT. Translating gives CASSAPRVTEAFF.

A remark on this clonotype: The junction shows a germline mismatch at one end, possibly a read error. The V call is TRBV7-2, the J call TRBJ1-1; TRBD1 might be the D (5 bases). The length of the CDR3 is 16 residues. Germline-derived CDR1 and CDR2 are SGHTA and FQGNSA. CDR3 protein: CASSLEGHRPNTEAFF. DNA for the CDR3: TGTGCCAGCAGTTTAGAAGGGCACAGGCCGAACACTGAAGCTTTCTTT.

The sample holds a few counts of this clonotype. This chain joins TRBV24-1 and TRBJ2-3, with 9 bases identical to TRBD2. The CDR3 totals 17 residues. Germline lookup yields CDR1 KGHDR and CDR2 SFDVKD. V lost 1 base, J lost 1 base, and 5 bases stayed unmatched. CDR3: CATSDFLAGVRTDTQYF. The CDR3 region has the DNA TGTGCCACCAGTGATTTCTTAGCGGGAGTCCGCACAGATACGCAGTATTTT.

The CDR3 DNA sequence: TGTGCCAGCAGCTTAGGATCGGGGGGGGCGAAAGATACGCAGTATTTT. Its translation: CASSLGSGGAKDTQYF. The genes are TRBV11-2 and TRBJ2-3; 8 bases map to TRBD2. V lost 1 base to trimming and J lost 5 bases; unmatched junction nucleotides: 8. The CDR3 runs to 16 residues. CDR1 and CDR2 (germline): SGHAT, FQNNGV.

The CDR3 DNA reads TGTGCCAGCAGTTTAGGGGTTGGGTTTTCCAATGAGCAGTTCTTC. Its translation: CASSLGVGFSNEQFF. V and J are TRBV12-3 or TRBV12-4 and TRBJ2-1; D unclear. The CDR3 spans 15 residues. The V gene lost 1 base and the J gene lost 6 bases, with 13 bases spanning the gap.

In this sample, this clonotype turned up many times. The rearrangement links TRBV12-3 or TRBV12-4 to TRBJ2-1; 7 bases agree with TRBD1. V shed 5 bases, J shed 4 bases, and the junction held 8 bases outside the gene matches. The CDR3 contains 15 residues. As DNA, the CDR3 is TGTGCCAGCAGTCGGGAAGGGACAGTATACAATGAGCAGTTCTTC. Residues: CASSREGTVYNEQFF.

This clonotype appeared many times. The chain has TRBV18 and TRBJ2-3, with D perhaps matching TRBD2 (5 bases). Germline loops: CDR1 KGHSH, CDR2 LQKENI. This CDR3 spans 14 amino acids. The V gene lost 0 bases and the J gene lost 11 bases, with 15 bases spanning the gap. CDR3 nucleotide sequence: TGTGCCAGCTCACCACCTGCGCGTAGCGAAAAGCAGTATTTT. Its protein is CASSPPARSEKQYF.

V usage is TRBV10-3 and J usage is TRBJ2-1; D might be TRBD1 (8 bases). The CDR3 consists of 14 residues. The V and J ends lost 4 bases and 4 bases respectively, with 11 bases between them. Germline-derived CDR1 and CDR2 are ENHRY and SYGVKD. The CDR3 bases are TGTGCCATCAGTGTACAGGGGGGGTACAATGAGCAGTTCTTC. Protein product: CAISVQGGYNEQFF.

This sequence joins TRBV3-1 and TRBJ1-1; no clear D gene. The germline V gene encodes CDR1 LGHDT and CDR2 YNNKEL (reference sequence). V was clipped by 5 bases and J by 1 base, with 14 bases between them. The CDR3 covers 15 residues. CDR3 in amino acids: CASSYRGRTNTEAFF. CDR3 bases: TGTGCCAGCAGCTATCGAGGACGGACGAACACTGAAGCTTTCTTT.

V gene TRBV20-1 combines with J gene TRBJ2-1; TRBD1 matches at 8 bases. The CDR3 runs to 16 residues. Germline CDR1 is DFQATT and CDR2 is SNEGSKA (reference sequence). V shed 0 bases, J shed 1 base, and the junction held 5 bases outside the gene matches. The CDR3 DNA reads as TGCAGTGCTAGAGACCCAAGGACAGGGTCCTACAATGAGCAGTTCTTC. It yields the protein CSARDPRTGSYNEQFF.

Ten or more counts support this clonotype. The chain couples TRBV4-3 to TRBJ1-1; possibly TRBD1 for D (6 bases). Looked up from germline, CDR1 is LGHNA and CDR2 is YSLEER. The CDR3 sequence is 15 residues long. The V end was cut by 1 base, the J end by 5 bases, with 14 bases between. The DNA for the CDR3 is TGCGCCAGCAGCCAAGCGGGGGGGAGGGGGACTGAAGCTTTCTTT. This gives the protein CASSQAGGRGTEAFF.

The chain couples TRBV30 to TRBJ2-3; D not resolved. V was shortened by 8 bases and J by 2 bases, with 14 bases between the two germline ends. This CDR3 spans 13 amino acids. Looked up from germline, CDR1 is GTSNPN and CDR2 is SVGIG (reference sequence). CDR3 sequence (DNA): TGTGCCGGGATACACTCTAACACAGATACGCAGTATTTT. Protein: CAGIHSNTDTQYF.

CDR3 protein: CASSLAAAWEQYF. The DNA of the CDR3 is TGTGCCAGCAGCTTAGCGGCGGCCTGGGAGCAGTACTTC. This chain joins TRBV7-9 and TRBJ2-7; D remains ambiguous. CDR3 length equals 13 residues. V was clipped by 0 bases and J by 7 bases, with 10 bases between them. Germline V lookup: CDR1 SEHNR, CDR2 FQNEAQ (reference sequence).